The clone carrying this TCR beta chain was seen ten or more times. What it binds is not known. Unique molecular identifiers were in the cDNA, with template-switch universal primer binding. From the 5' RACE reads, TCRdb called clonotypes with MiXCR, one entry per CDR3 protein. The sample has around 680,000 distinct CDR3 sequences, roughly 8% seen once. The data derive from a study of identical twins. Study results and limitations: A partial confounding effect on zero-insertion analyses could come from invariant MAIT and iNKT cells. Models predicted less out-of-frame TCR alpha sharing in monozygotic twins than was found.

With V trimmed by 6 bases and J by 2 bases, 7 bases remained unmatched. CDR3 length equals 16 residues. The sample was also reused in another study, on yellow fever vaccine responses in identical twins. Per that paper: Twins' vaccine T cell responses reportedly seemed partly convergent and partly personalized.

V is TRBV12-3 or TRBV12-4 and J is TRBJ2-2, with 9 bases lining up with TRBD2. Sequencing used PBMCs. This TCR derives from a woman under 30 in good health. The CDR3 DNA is TGTGCCAGCAGCGGACTAGCGAAAACTAACACCGGGGAGCTGTTTTTT. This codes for CASSGLAKTNTGELFF.